This T cell receptor beta chain was retrieved from a study of T cell responses to AZD1222 COVID-19 vaccine (dated by TCRdb to the early 2020s). For context, the study as a whole: Because spike-specific TCR depth and breadth did not differ between the two schedules, AZD1222 recipients who got a second dose at roughly 4 weeks were pooled with those who got a second dose at roughly 12 weeks. A total of about 230 trial participants underwent TCR sequencing, of whom 207 received two doses of AZD1222 and approximately 25 received two doses of the MenACWY control vaccine. Enrollment into the trials was organized by age into subgroups of 18-55, 56-69 and 70-plus years, and those subgroups contained around 150, 28 and 57 TCR-sequenced participants, respectively.

The paper as a whole reports these results and caveats: Because no day 14 peak-response samples were available, the repertoires could be characterized only after the peak T cell response. Vaccine-associated CD4 TCRs spanned the whole spike protein, with dominant responses in regions 160-218 and 743-854. Participants were mostly white British, with more females than males. The authors suggested clonal diversity may have been underestimated. Conclusions about previously exposed vaccinees were limited because only six AZD1222 recipients were SARS-CoV-2 seropositive at baseline. Reportedly, close to half of the unique spike-specific TCRs recognized epitopes lying outside the regions that are mutated in the B.1.351 and B.1.1.7 variants. In the small 56-69-year group, the increase in depth fell short of significance, most likely because of low power. Spike-specific TCR breadth and depth rose significantly after two AZD1222 doses compared with day 0 and with MenACWY recipients.

Sample time point, as interpreted from the label and publication: baseline before first vaccination. Vaccinee samples came from UK trials COV001 and COV002, including a single-blind randomized controlled phase 2/3 trial of AZD1222 (ChAdOx1 nCoV-19) in healthy adults. For TCRbeta chain sequencing, PBMC samples from trial participants were taken at day 0 and at day 28 after the second dose. CDR1 and CDR2 (LNHNV, YYDKDF) derive from the germline V gene (reference sequence). V loses 4 bases, J loses 5 bases, and the germline ends lie 6 bases apart. CDR3 length: 12 amino acids, cysteine to phenylalanine. CDR3 DNA is the only sequence kept; it has 36 bases, read in frame from the first base. Comment on this clone: What this receptor recognizes is not known. No much larger clonotype is one base removed from it; base qualities were not supplied.

The CDR3 regions of human TCRbeta chains were analyzed by immunosequencing. As for the authors' bioinformatics: Repertoire TCRs were matched against a reference library of SARS-CoV-2-specific TCRs generated with the MIRA antigen-specificity platform. Breadth was defined as the fraction of unique TCRs that were SARS-CoV-2-associated. Depth was defined as the fraction of total T cells that were SARS-CoV-2-associated. Using the MIRA data, every spike-specific TCR was mapped to the spike region that the TCR reacted to and assigned to either a CD4 or a CD8 class. Log10-transformed breadth and depth values were compared by one-way ANOVA with Sidak's multiple comparisons tests. TCRdb provides this immuneACCESS table in a form limited to in-frame rearrangements. Some clones are lacking; in checked studies, under half of them reflect an unresolved V gene, and why the rest are absent is not known. D and trimming were read from the DNA, whereas the V and J calls and clone size are those reported in that table. Across this sample there are about 130,000 clones, with around 92% seen only once. Jointly, the top ten make up roughly 2% of the sample.

This TCR came from an adult in good health. This sample comprised peripheral blood, obtained on day 0 of AZD1222 vaccination. The rearrangement combines TRBV15 with TRBJ2-1; D gene: possibly TRBD1, on 6 matching bases. The CDR3 in this case is CATSNRDNEQFF. The sequence in DNA is TGTGCCACCAGCAACAGGGACAATGAGCAGTTCTTC.